The 5 T cell receptor beta chains below all came from one sample that was sequenced in a study of T cell responses to AZD1222 COVID-19 vaccine. Repertoires were generated with immunoSEQ multiplex PCR, while TCRdb's copy carries only in-frame clones and drops some. The profile shows roughly 130,000 clones, around 94% of them singletons. Sample: peripheral blood, taken on day 0 of AZD1222 vaccination. These TCRs come from an adult in good health.

The J gene is TRBJ1-2, the V gene TRBV7-2, with D maybe TRBD1 (6 bases). This CDR3 has 14 residues. The V gene lost 10 bases and the J gene lost 0 bases, with 15 bases spanning the gap. Germline V CDR1 and CDR2: SGHTA, FQGNSA. The CDR3 nucleotides are TGTGCCACTGACGAGGGGGAAGCTAACTATGGCTACACCTTC. Amino acids: CATDEGEANYGYTF.

In DNA, the CDR3 is TGTGCCAGCTCGAAAGGCGGTGTCACTGAAGCTTTCTTT. Protein sequence: CASSKGGVTEAFF. This chain links TRBV3-1 (or the pseudogene TRBV3-2) with TRBJ1-1; no clear D. CDR1 and CDR2 from the germline V gene are LGHDT and YNNKEL (reference sequence). The CDR3 spans 13 residues. V lost 8 bases and J 4 bases, leaving 14 bases between the germline ends.

The chain combines TRBV24-1 with TRBJ2-1; 13 nucleotides agree with TRBD2. The CDR3 is 20 residues long. Trimming at V came to 7 bases and at J to 5 bases, leaving 19 bases not matched to a gene. CDR1 is KGHDR and CDR2 is SFDVKD in the germline V gene. CDR3 residues: CATSPWTSGSGYPSDNEQFF. CDR3 bases: TGTGCCACCAGCCCCTGGACTAGCGGGAGCGGCTACCCTTCGGACAATGAGCAGTTCTTC.

The V and J genes are TRBV4-1 and TRBJ2-7; D possibly corresponds to TRBD1 (6 bases). Germline V gives CDR1 MGHRA, CDR2 YSYEKL. V was trimmed by 5 bases and J by 1 base, leaving 18 bases between them. CDR3 length: 16 amino acids. This CDR3 reads CASSYETGFRSYEQYF. CDR3 nucleotides: TGCGCCAGCAGCTATGAGACAGGTTTCCGATCCTACGAGCAGTACTTC.

This clone was recorded only once. This chain joins TRBV6-2 or TRBV6-3 and TRBJ2-4, with 8 bases matching TRBD2. Germline loops: CDR1 MNHEY, CDR2 SVGEGT. This CDR3 spans 15 amino acids. The V segment lost 6 bases and the J segment 1 base; nucleotides outside the gene matches: 5. The CDR3 spells CASSPGLEAKNIQYF. The CDR3 nucleotides are TGTGCCAGCAGCCCGGGACTAGAGGCCAAAAACATTCAGTACTTC.